The rows below give T cell receptor beta chains drawn from one sample of a study of cytomegalovirus exposure and HLA in healthy donors. Generated by immunoSEQ multiplex PCR, the TCRdb table keeps only in-frame clones and is missing some. Its table lists 100,000 to 150,000 clones. Material: PBMCs. The receptors originated from a man aged 18-30 years in good health and CMV-seronegative. The CDR3 runs from the conserved cysteine through the conserved F or W. A D gene is named only where the DNA matches it firmly.

TRBV6-1	TRBJ1-3	NA	CASSEQALSSGNTIYF	TGTGCCAGCAGTGAACAGGCCCTGAGCTCTGGAAACACCATATATTTT
TRBV28	TRBJ1-5	NA	CASTGSGQPQHF	TGTGCCAGCACAGGGTCCGGTCAGCCCCAGCATTTT
TRBV28	TRBJ1-5	NA	CASSLPFRGDSNQPQHF	TGTGCCAGCAGTTTACCCTTCAGGGGAGATAGCAATCAGCCCCAGCATTTT
TRBV30	TRBJ2-3	NA	CAWSVHSTDTQYF	TGTGCCTGGAGTGTACATAGCACAGATACGCAGTATTTT
TRBV6-5	TRBJ1-5	NA	CASSAERVSNQPQHF	TGTGCCAGCAGCGCCGAGCGGGTTAGCAATCAGCCCCAGCATTTT
TRBV10-3	TRBJ2-7	NA	CAISESLSTPYEQYF	TGTGCCATCAGTGAGAGCCTGAGTACCCCCTACGAGCAGTACTTC
TRBV5-4	TRBJ2-7	TRBD2	CASSVGGAGGLMEQYF	TGTGCCAGCAGCGTGGGAGGGGCGGGGGGCCTCATGGAGCAGTACTTC
TRBV28	TRBJ1-5	TRBD1	CASSPDRDAQPQHF	TGTGCCAGCAGCCCGGACAGGGATGCCCAGCCCCAGCATTTT
TRBV5-1	TRBJ2-5	TRBD2	CASSLELAEETQYF	TGCGCCAGCAGCTTGGAACTAGCGGAAGAGACCCAGTACTTC
TRBV5-1	TRBJ1-1	TRBD1	CASSLIGGSEAFF	TGCGCCAGCAGCTTGATAGGGGGCTCTGAAGCTTTCTTT
TRBV2	TRBJ1-1	TRBD1	CASTPTTGRTEAFF	TGTGCCAGCACTCCCACGACAGGGCGAACTGAAGCTTTCTTT
TRBV9	TRBJ1-2	TRBD1	CASSVEVTGVEGYTF	TGTGCCAGCAGCGTAGAGGTGACAGGGGTTGAGGGCTACACCTTC
TRBV9	TRBJ2-7	NA	CASSVSHRPHEQYF	TGTGCCAGCAGCGTAAGCCACAGGCCCCACGAGCAGTACTTC
TRBV5-4	TRBJ2-2	TRBD1	CASSLDRTGGYTGELFF	TGTGCCAGCAGCTTGGATAGGACAGGGGGCTACACCGGGGAGCTGTTTTTT